This T cell receptor beta chain is from a study of tumor and adjacent non-tumor tissue in lung cancer. Three rounds of nested PCR, following a modified ARM-PCR protocol, produced the TCRbeta library. Via MiXCR, TCRdb re-called the multiplex PCR reads, giving one row per CDR3 protein. The sample yields some 78,000 distinct CDR3 sequences, around 80% seen once. In this sample, this clonotype turned up many times. Per the germline V gene, CDR1 is SQVTM and CDR2 is ANQGSEA. Trimming shortened V by 6 bases and J by 4 bases, and 15 bases separated the two germline ends. CDR3 length equals 13 residues. The template was RNA from unsorted bulk tissue.

V is TRBV29-1 and J is TRBJ2-5, with a weak D call TRBD1 (8 bases). The receptor was isolated from a woman aged 45-60 years with non-small cell lung cancer. Sequencing was performed on lung tumor tissue. Written as DNA, the CDR3 is TGCAGCGTCGGACAGGGAGGGGGAGAGACCCAGTACTTC. Its translation: CSVGQGGGETQYF.